A selection of T cell receptor beta chains follows, all from one sample in a study of cytomegalovirus exposure and HLA in healthy donors. Using immunoSEQ multiplex PCR, the repertoire was profiled, and TCRdb retains in-frame clones only, with some absent. The sample lists 250,000 or so clones; around 91% were seen once. The sequencing sample was made of PBMCs. The receptor set was obtained from a woman between 18 and 30 years old in good health and CMV-seronegative. The CDR3 runs from the conserved cysteine through the conserved F or W. The D gene is left open where the match is weak. Not all rows give a size; the values are once, few, many and, for expanded clones, a class.

CASSLTGTPINYGYTF | TGTGCCAGCAGCTTGACCGGGACACCTATTAACTATGGCTACACCTTC | NA | TRBJ1-2 | NA | TRBV5-6
CASSDPGQGADTGELFF | TGTGCCAGCAGTGACCCCGGACAGGGGGCGGACACCGGGGAGCTGTTTTTT | TRBD1 | TRBJ2-2 | NA | TRBV27
CASRQGNTQPQHF | TGTGCCAGCAGGCAGGGGAACACTCAGCCCCAGCATTTT | NA | TRBJ1-5 | NA | TRBV28
CASSVQETRNYGYTF | TGTGCCAGCAGCGTCCAAGAGACTCGTAACTATGGCTACACCTTC | NA | TRBJ1-2 | NA | TRBV11-2
CASSLPGAAKNNSPLHF | TGTGCCAGCAGTTTACCTGGGGCAGCCAAGAATAATTCACCCCTCCACTTT | NA | TRBJ1-6 | NA | TRBV28
CASSPWTSGGVSYNEQFF | TGTGCCAGCAGCCCCTGGACTAGCGGGGGGGTTTCCTACAATGAGCAGTTCTTC | TRBD2 | TRBJ2-1 | NA | TRBV7-2
CASSATTQGGFTEAFF | TGTGCCAGCAGTGCCACCACACAGGGAGGGTTCACTGAAGCTTTCTTT | NA | TRBJ1-1 | NA | TRBV6-4
CASSEYSSQVYGQETQYF | TGTGCCAGCAGTGAATACTCTTCACAGGTATATGGGCAAGAGACCCAGTACTTC | NA | TRBJ2-5 | NA | TRBV6-1
CAWGEGVGQPQHF | TGTGCCTGGGGGGAAGGGGTTGGACAGCCCCAGCATTTT | NA | TRBJ1-5 | few | TRBV30
CASSLRGGVNEQFF | TGTGCCAGCAGTCTCCGGGGGGGCGTCAATGAGCAGTTCTTC | TRBD2 | TRBJ2-1 | NA | TRBV28
CASSGSREISTEAFF | TGCGCCAGCAGCGGTTCCAGGGAAATATCCACTGAAGCTTTCTTT | NA | TRBJ1-1 | NA | TRBV5-1
CASSLDQGSYEQYF | TGTGCCAGCAGCTTAGATCAGGGGTCCTACGAGCAGTACTTC | NA | TRBJ2-7 | NA | TRBV7-6
CASSFGTGVKNIQYF | TGTGCCAGTAGTTTCGGGACAGGGGTCAAAAACATTCAGTACTTC | TRBD1 | TRBJ2-4 | NA | TRBV19
CSAETGDYGYTF | TGCAGCGCCGAGACAGGGGACTATGGCTACACCTTC | TRBD1 | TRBJ1-2 | NA | TRBV29-1
CASSLDTYNSPLHF | TGTGCCAGCAGCTTGGACACATATAATTCACCCCTCCACTTT | NA | TRBJ1-6 | NA | TRBV5-4